Listed below are T cell receptor beta chains from one sample, sequenced in a study of blood T cell repertoires in COVID-19. Measured with immunoSEQ multiplex PCR; TCRdb has only the in-frame clones, and not every one. The sample holds over 150,000 clones, about 80% seen once. Sequences were obtained from peripheral blood. The receptor set was obtained from a man aged 60 to 75 with acute or convalescent COVID-19. The CDR3 runs from the conserved cysteine through the conserved F or W. Fields, in order: CDR3 protein, CDR3 DNA, D gene, clone size, J gene, CDR3 length, V gene. D genes are given only for firm matches. Not every row has a clone size; where given, it reads once, few, many or a size class.

cdr3_aa: CASSSPGQGNYGYTF
cdr3_nt: TGTGCCAGCAGCTCCCCGGGACAGGGGAACTATGGCTACACCTTC
d_call: TRBD1
clone_size: -
j_call: TRBJ1-2
cdr3_length: 15
v_call: TRBV5-6

cdr3_aa: CASSLTGSGYTF
cdr3_nt: TGTGCCAGCAGTCTAACAGGTTCTGGCTACACCTTC
d_call: -
clone_size: -
j_call: TRBJ1-2
cdr3_length: 12
v_call: TRBV12-3/TRBV12-4

cdr3_aa: CASSLGGAGSYNEQFF
cdr3_nt: TGTGCCAGCAGCTTAGGTGGGGCCGGTTCATACAATGAGCAGTTCTTC
d_call: -
clone_size: -
j_call: TRBJ2-1
cdr3_length: 16
v_call: TRBV7-2

cdr3_aa: CASSQGVLNEQFF
cdr3_nt: TGTGCCAGCAGCCAAGGGGTTCTCAATGAGCAGTTCTTC
d_call: -
clone_size: -
j_call: TRBJ2-1
cdr3_length: 13
v_call: TRBV9

cdr3_aa: CASSQSGTSGTTSTDTQYF
cdr3_nt: TGTGCCAGCAGCCAGTCGGGGACTAGCGGAACTACTAGCACAGATACGCAGTATTTT
d_call: TRBD2
clone_size: -
j_call: TRBJ2-3
cdr3_length: 19
v_call: TRBV16

cdr3_aa: CASSSIRRQGQGGYTF
cdr3_nt: TGTGCCAGCAGCTCCATTAGAAGACAGGGACAAGGTGGCTACACCTTC
d_call: TRBD1
clone_size: -
j_call: TRBJ1-2
cdr3_length: 16
v_call: TRBV11-2

cdr3_aa: CASRDATGAYNEQFF
cdr3_nt: TGTGCCAGCAGGGATGCCACAGGAGCCTACAATGAGCAGTTCTTC
d_call: -
clone_size: -
j_call: TRBJ2-1
cdr3_length: 15
v_call: TRBV6-5

cdr3_aa: CASSPTDTGSSYEQYF
cdr3_nt: TGTGCCAGCAGCCCGACCGACACGGGAAGCTCCTACGAGCAGTACTTC
d_call: -
clone_size: once
j_call: TRBJ2-7
cdr3_length: 16
v_call: TRBV5-4

cdr3_aa: CASSSGDRLSGTEAFF
cdr3_nt: TGCGCCAGCAGCTCCGGGGACAGGCTCTCAGGGACTGAAGCTTTCTTT
d_call: TRBD1
clone_size: -
j_call: TRBJ1-1
cdr3_length: 16
v_call: TRBV4-1

cdr3_aa: CASSIRDSPFNYGYTF
cdr3_nt: TGTGCCAGTAGTATCCGAGACAGCCCATTTAACTATGGCTACACCTTC
d_call: -
clone_size: -
j_call: TRBJ1-2
cdr3_length: 16
v_call: TRBV19

cdr3_aa: CASRFPPPLGGDQETQYF
cdr3_nt: TGTGCAAGTCGCTTCCCCCCCCCGTTAGGGGGAGACCAAGAGACCCAGTACTTC
d_call: -
clone_size: -
j_call: TRBJ2-5
cdr3_length: 18
v_call: TRBV12-2

cdr3_aa: CATKGGPDPNYGYTF
cdr3_nt: TGTGCCACCAAAGGGGGCCCTGATCCTAACTATGGCTACACCTTC
d_call: TRBD1
clone_size: -
j_call: TRBJ1-2
cdr3_length: 15
v_call: TRBV10-3

cdr3_aa: CASTGTGYGNQPQHF
cdr3_nt: TGTGCCAGCACCGGGACAGGGTACGGCAATCAGCCCCAGCATTTT
d_call: TRBD1
clone_size: once
j_call: TRBJ1-5
cdr3_length: 15
v_call: TRBV27

cdr3_aa: CASSEYRDSNQPQHF
cdr3_nt: TGTGCCAGCAGTGAATACAGGGATAGCAATCAGCCCCAGCATTTT
d_call: -
clone_size: -
j_call: TRBJ1-5
cdr3_length: 15
v_call: TRBV2

cdr3_aa: CAWSVLGPPVSGANVLTF
cdr3_nt: TGTGCCTGGAGTGTACTAGGACCTCCTGTTTCTGGGGCCAACGTCCTGACTTTC
d_call: -
clone_size: -
j_call: TRBJ2-6
cdr3_length: 18
v_call: TRBV30

cdr3_aa: CASSPQAGTNTEAFF
cdr3_nt: TGTGCCAGCTCACCACAGGCAGGGACAAACACTGAAGCTTTCTTT
d_call: -
clone_size: -
j_call: TRBJ1-1
cdr3_length: 15
v_call: TRBV18

cdr3_aa: CASSHDPGTEAFF
cdr3_nt: TGTGCCAGCAGCCACGACCCGGGCACTGAAGCTTTCTTT
d_call: -
clone_size: once
j_call: TRBJ1-1
cdr3_length: 13
v_call: TRBV3-1/TRBV3-2

cdr3_aa: CASSLGGGLYNEQFF
cdr3_nt: TGCGCCAGCAGCTTGGGAGGGGGCCTTTACAATGAGCAGTTCTTC
d_call: TRBD1
clone_size: -
j_call: TRBJ2-1
cdr3_length: 15
v_call: TRBV5-1

cdr3_aa: CASRTRDRSEAFF
cdr3_nt: TGTGCCAGCAGAACACGGGACAGGTCTGAAGCTTTCTTT
d_call: TRBD1
clone_size: -
j_call: TRBJ1-1
cdr3_length: 13
v_call: TRBV6-6

cdr3_aa: CASSPPRGDLAKNIQYF
cdr3_nt: TGTGCCAGCTCACCACCGCGGGGGGATCTAGCCAAAAACATTCAGTACTTC
d_call: TRBD2
clone_size: once
j_call: TRBJ2-4
cdr3_length: 17
v_call: TRBV18

cdr3_aa: CASSLQGGDQPQHF
cdr3_nt: TGTGCCAGCAGCTTACAGGGTGGGGATCAGCCCCAGCATTTT
d_call: -
clone_size: -
j_call: TRBJ1-5
cdr3_length: 14
v_call: TRBV7-2

cdr3_aa: CASSHQGSSNQPQHF
cdr3_nt: TGTGCCAGCAGCCATCAGGGGTCCAGCAATCAGCCCCAGCATTTT
d_call: -
clone_size: -
j_call: TRBJ1-5
cdr3_length: 15
v_call: TRBV7-2

cdr3_aa: CASSLAHRDSSYEQYF
cdr3_nt: TGCGCCAGCAGCTTGGCCCATCGGGATTCTTCCTACGAGCAGTACTTC
d_call: -
clone_size: -
j_call: TRBJ2-7
cdr3_length: 16
v_call: TRBV5-1

cdr3_aa: CASSDSHDRDYGYTF
cdr3_nt: TGTGCCAGCAGCGACAGCCACGACAGGGATTATGGCTACACCTTC
d_call: TRBD1
clone_size: -
j_call: TRBJ1-2
cdr3_length: 15
v_call: TRBV7-8

cdr3_aa: CASSLWGQNTGELFF
cdr3_nt: TGCGCCAGCAGCTTGTGGGGGCAGAACACCGGGGAGCTGTTTTTT
d_call: -
clone_size: -
j_call: TRBJ2-2
cdr3_length: 15
v_call: TRBV5-1

cdr3_aa: CSARDSERVYF
cdr3_nt: TGCAGTGCTAGAGATTCTGAGAGGGTGTATTTT
d_call: -
clone_size: once
j_call: TRBJ1-4
cdr3_length: 11
v_call: TRBV20-1

cdr3_aa: CASSQVLAGATDTQYF
cdr3_nt: TGTGCCAGCAGCCAAGTTTTAGCGGGTGCCACAGATACGCAGTATTTT
d_call: TRBD2
clone_size: -
j_call: TRBJ2-3
cdr3_length: 16
v_call: TRBV14

cdr3_aa: CASSIDSSGVDEQFF
cdr3_nt: TGTGCCAGTAGTATAGATTCCAGCGGGGTTGATGAGCAGTTCTTC
d_call: TRBD2
clone_size: -
j_call: TRBJ2-1
cdr3_length: 15
v_call: TRBV19

cdr3_aa: CASSLHTGELFF
cdr3_nt: TGTGCCAGCAGCCTACACACCGGGGAGCTGTTTTTT
d_call: -
clone_size: -
j_call: TRBJ2-2
cdr3_length: 12
v_call: TRBV25-1

cdr3_aa: CATSDLFPGGELFF
cdr3_nt: TGTGCCACCAGTGACCTATTTCCGGGCGGGGAGCTGTTTTTT
d_call: -
clone_size: -
j_call: TRBJ2-2
cdr3_length: 14
v_call: TRBV24-1

cdr3_aa: CASTRRGGAAYEQYF
cdr3_nt: TGTGCCAGCACCAGAAGAGGGGGGGCGGCCTACGAGCAGTACTTC
d_call: -
clone_size: -
j_call: TRBJ2-7
cdr3_length: 15
v_call: TRBV2

cdr3_aa: CATSEGRGFNQPQHF
cdr3_nt: TGTGCCACCTCGGAGGGTCGGGGCTTCAATCAGCCCCAGCATTTT
d_call: -
clone_size: once
j_call: TRBJ1-5
cdr3_length: 15
v_call: TRBV24-1

cdr3_aa: CASSARDRVGNTIYF
cdr3_nt: TGTGCCAGCAGCGCGAGGGACAGGGTTGGAAACACCATATATTTT
d_call: TRBD1
clone_size: once
j_call: TRBJ1-3
cdr3_length: 15
v_call: TRBV5-8

cdr3_aa: CATSASLGSYEQYF
cdr3_nt: TGTGCCACCAGTGCTTCTCTCGGGTCCTACGAGCAGTACTTC
d_call: -
clone_size: -
j_call: TRBJ2-7
cdr3_length: 14
v_call: TRBV24-1

cdr3_aa: CASSYRGNTEAFF
cdr3_nt: TGTGCCAGCAGTTACCGGGGTAACACTGAAGCTTTCTTT
d_call: -
clone_size: -
j_call: TRBJ1-1
cdr3_length: 13
v_call: TRBV6-5

cdr3_aa: CASGGLSNNNSPLHF
cdr3_nt: TGTGCCAGCGGTGGGCTCAGTAATAATAATTCACCCCTCCACTTT
d_call: -
clone_size: few
j_call: TRBJ1-6
cdr3_length: 15
v_call: TRBV9

cdr3_aa: CASSPGQTNYGYTF
cdr3_nt: TGTGCCAGCAGCCCGGGACAGACTAACTATGGCTACACCTTC
d_call: TRBD1
clone_size: few
j_call: TRBJ1-2
cdr3_length: 14
v_call: TRBV3-1/TRBV3-2

cdr3_aa: CASSVGPGGASDTQYF
cdr3_nt: TGTGCCAGCAGCGTAGGACCCGGGGGGGCCTCAGATACGCAGTATTTT
d_call: TRBD2
clone_size: -
j_call: TRBJ2-3
cdr3_length: 16
v_call: TRBV9

cdr3_aa: CASSETGGPSYEQYF
cdr3_nt: TGTGCCAGCAGCGAAACAGGGGGCCCCTCCTACGAGCAGTACTTC
d_call: TRBD1
clone_size: -
j_call: TRBJ2-7
cdr3_length: 15
v_call: TRBV9

cdr3_aa: CASSLGSGGSNEQFF
cdr3_nt: TGTGCCAGCAGCCTCGGGAGCGGGGGCTCCAATGAGCAGTTCTTC
d_call: TRBD2
clone_size: -
j_call: TRBJ2-1
cdr3_length: 15
v_call: TRBV3-1/TRBV3-2

cdr3_aa: CASSEGQDEGYGYTF
cdr3_nt: TGTGCCAGCAGTGAGGGTCAGGATGAAGGCTATGGCTACACCTTC
d_call: -
clone_size: -
j_call: TRBJ1-2
cdr3_length: 15
v_call: TRBV2

cdr3_aa: CASSYRPGLAGGPSYNEQFF
cdr3_nt: TGTGCCAGCAGTTACCGTCCTGGACTAGCGGGGGGCCCTTCCTACAATGAGCAGTTCTTC
d_call: TRBD2
clone_size: few
j_call: TRBJ2-1
cdr3_length: 20
v_call: TRBV6-2/TRBV6-3

cdr3_aa: CASSLRGSYNSPLHF
cdr3_nt: TGTGCCAGCAGTTTAAGAGGCTCCTATAATTCACCCCTCCACTTT
d_call: -
clone_size: few
j_call: TRBJ1-6
cdr3_length: 15
v_call: TRBV27

cdr3_aa: CASSFQLGDRNTYEQYF
cdr3_nt: TGTGCCAGCAGCTTCCAGCTGGGGGACAGAAATACCTACGAGCAGTACTTC
d_call: TRBD1
clone_size: -
j_call: TRBJ2-7
cdr3_length: 17
v_call: TRBV7-6

cdr3_aa: CASSRAAGVDDEQFF
cdr3_nt: TGTGCCAGCAGCCGGGCGGCGGGGGTCGACGATGAGCAGTTCTTC
d_call: TRBD2
clone_size: -
j_call: TRBJ2-1
cdr3_length: 15
v_call: TRBV3-1/TRBV3-2

cdr3_aa: CASSLDRGPRGQPQHF
cdr3_nt: TGTGCCAGCAGCTTAGACAGGGGACCACGGGGGCAGCCCCAGCATTTT
d_call: TRBD1
clone_size: -
j_call: TRBJ1-5
cdr3_length: 16
v_call: TRBV7-6

cdr3_aa: CASSFWGDVYQETQYF
cdr3_nt: TGTGCCAGCAGCTTTTGGGGGGACGTGTACCAAGAGACCCAGTACTTC
d_call: -
clone_size: -
j_call: TRBJ2-5
cdr3_length: 16
v_call: TRBV5-6

cdr3_aa: CASSQGAGVQPQHF
cdr3_nt: TGTGCCAGCAGCCAGGGGGCTGGGGTGCAGCCCCAGCATTTT
d_call: TRBD1
clone_size: -
j_call: TRBJ1-5
cdr3_length: 14
v_call: TRBV5-6

cdr3_aa: CASRPEQRNSPLHF
cdr3_nt: TGTGCCAGCAGACCAGAGCAGAGGAATTCACCCCTCCACTTT
d_call: -
clone_size: -
j_call: TRBJ1-6
cdr3_length: 14
v_call: TRBV6-5